The 30 T cell receptor beta chains in this list originate from one sample, sequenced in a study of blood T cell repertoires in COVID-19. The repertoire was sequenced with immunoSEQ multiplex PCR; TCRdb's copy has only in-frame clones and lacks some. The sample comprises approximately 74,000 clones, roughly 86% of which are singletons, and about 2.1% rests with the top ten. Sequenced: peripheral blood. Receptors were obtained from a woman aged 55-70 years with acute or convalescent COVID-19.

Here the CDR3 reads CASSPRTGANVLTF. CDR3 bases: TGTGCCAGTAGTCCTAGGACTGGGGCCAACGTCCTGACTTTC. This chain links TRBV19 with TRBJ2-6; D remains unclear. The CDR3 totals 14 residues. Germline CDR1 is LNHDA and CDR2 is SQIVND (reference sequence). With 5 bases removed from V and 2 bases from J, the gap between germline ends came to 7 bases.

This clone was picked up one time. The gene calls are TRBV7-2 and TRBJ2-5; D is uncertain. This CDR3 is built from 11 residues. V gave up 4 bases and J gave up 2 bases, with 2 bases separating them. Germline V CDR1 and CDR2: SGHTA, FQGNSA. The CDR3 region is CASSSQETQYF. The CDR3 DNA sequence: TGTGCCAGCAGCTCGCAAGAGACCCAGTACTTC.

The chain couples TRBV28 to TRBJ1-2, with D perhaps TRBD1 (5 bases). Germline V gene sequence: CDR1 MDHEN, CDR2 SYDVKM. This CDR3 has 15 residues. Deletions cut 6 bases from V and 2 bases from J, with 16 bases between. The CDR3 DNA is TGTGCCAGCAGACCAACAGGACGAAGGAACTATGGCTACACCTTC. Translating it yields CASRPTGRRNYGYTF.

The genes are TRBV28 and TRBJ2-1; 10 bases fit TRBD2. The CDR3 covers 16 residues. The germline gives CDR1 MDHEN, CDR2 SYDVKM. Trimming at V came to 4 bases and at J to 4 bases, leaving 7 bases not matched to a gene. The CDR3 DNA follows: TGTGCCAGCAGTTCCGCGAGCGGGAGGGAATACAATGAGCAGTTCTTC. It encodes CASSSASGREYNEQFF.

The V and J genes are TRBV19 and TRBJ2-5; D not resolved. The V end lost 5 bases, the J end lost 3 bases, and 10 bases lay between the germline ends. Germline CDR1 is LNHDA and CDR2 is SQIVND (reference sequence). This CDR3 has 13 residues. This chain's CDR3 is CASSLLLEETQYF. As DNA, the CDR3 is TGTGCCAGTAGTTTACTCCTAGAAGAGACCCAGTACTTC.

V and J are TRBV2 and TRBJ2-1, with 9 bases lining up with TRBD1. J gave up 12 bases and V 1 base, and 7 bases lay outside the gene matches. Germline V lookup: CDR1 SNHLY, CDR2 FYNNEI. The CDR3 extends over 14 amino acids. The CDR3: CASSEGQGVLWQFF. In nucleotides, the CDR3 is TGTGCCAGCAGTGAAGGACAGGGGGTCCTTTGGCAGTTCTTC.

This rearrangement joins TRBV19 to TRBJ2-3, with 7 bases that match TRBD1. In germline, CDR1 is LNHDA, CDR2 SQIVND (reference sequence). This CDR3 spans 15 amino acids. Germline trimming cut 6 bases from V and 2 bases from J; bases unmatched to any gene: 8. CDR3 sequence reads: CASRDPGGYTDTQYF. The CDR3 bases are TGTGCCAGTAGGGACCCAGGGGGATACACAGATACGCAGTATTTT. Drawing the rest from reference TRBV19 and TRBJ2-3, the complete variable domain is DGGITQSPKYLFRKEGQNVTLSCEQNLNHDAMYWYRQDPGQGLRLIYYSQIVNDFQKGDIAEGYSVSREKKESFPLTVTSAQKNPTAFYLCASRDPGGYTDTQYFGPGTRLTVL.

The chain links TRBV19 to TRBJ1-5, with TRBD1 identical over 9 bases. Trimming cost V 0 bases and J 0 bases; bases outside gene matches: 3. Germline V gene lookup returns CDR1 LNHDA and CDR2 SQIVND (reference sequence). The CDR3 contains 17 residues. The chain's CDR3 is CASSIDGQGFSNQPQHF. CDR3 DNA: TGTGCCAGTAGTATAGACGGACAGGGGTTTAGCAATCAGCCCCAGCATTTT.

This clone has only a few counts. This rearrangement joins TRBV6-6 to TRBJ2-7; 7 bases map to TRBD2. V shed 6 bases, J shed 2 bases, and the junction held 7 bases outside the gene matches. CDR1 is MNHNY, CDR2 SVGAGI, per germline (reference sequence). This CDR3 has 14 residues. The CDR3 region is CASRSGGPTYEQYF. CDR3 DNA sequence: TGTGCCAGCAGGTCGGGGGGACCGACCTACGAGCAGTACTTC.

V and J are TRBV5-1 and TRBJ1-6, with a possible D match to TRBD1 (6 bases). The CDR3 runs to 16 residues. Trimming removed 3 bases from V and 11 bases from J, with 21 bases in between. Germline CDR1 reads SGHRS; CDR2 reads YFSETQ. The CDR3 reads CASSSRGGRDGAPLHF. In DNA, the CDR3 is TGCGCCAGCAGCTCACGGGGGGGCAGGGATGGCGCACCCCTCCACTTT.

This sequence joins TRBV2 and TRBJ1-1; no definite D call. V lost 3 bases, J lost 7 bases, and 3 bases lay in between. This CDR3 comprises 10 residues. CDR1 and CDR2 from the germline V gene are SNHLY and FYNNEI. CDR3 DNA sequence: TGTGCCAGCAGTGACAATGAAGCTTTCTTT. Amino acid sequence: CASSDNEAFF.

To note about this clone: A junction end diverges from the germline sequence, so it may reflect a read error. The V and J genes are TRBV10-3 and TRBJ1-5, with no clear D. Germline V lookup: CDR1 ENHRY, CDR2 SYGVKD. The CDR3 is 16 amino acids. The CDR3 DNA is TGTGCCATCAGTGAGTCGACGGGTGTCAGCAGTCAGCCCCAGCATTTT. Protein product: CAISESTGVSSQPQHF.

The V call is TRBV27, the J call TRBJ2-7; D might be TRBD2 (5 bases). Germline V gives CDR1 MNHEY, CDR2 SMNVEV (reference sequence). V was clipped by 4 bases and J by 3 bases, with 19 bases between them. This CDR3 contains 16 residues. CDR3: CASSSLEDGDFYEQYF. In DNA, the CDR3 is TGTGCCAGCAGTTCCTTGGAGGATGGAGATTTCTACGAGCAGTACTTC.

V is TRBV18 and J is TRBJ1-2; maybe TRBD1 (5 bases). The CDR3 sequence is 13 residues long. Trimming removed 6 bases at V and 3 bases at J, with 11 bases between. CDR1 is KGHSH, CDR2 LQKENI, per germline. CDR3 sequence reads: CASSAGGDYGYTF. The CDR3 coding sequence is TGTGCCAGCTCGGCCGGGGGAGACTATGGCTACACCTTC.

The chain couples TRBV9 to TRBJ2-7; TRBD2 might be the D (7 bases). CDR1 is SGDLS and CDR2 is YYNGEE in the germline V gene. This CDR3 has 15 residues. The V gene lost 3 bases and the J gene lost 2 bases, with 15 bases spanning the gap. The CDR3 nucleotides are TGTGCCAGCAGCGCGGGGGCTAGCGGCACCTACGAGCAGTACTTC. Translation gives CASSAGASGTYEQYF.

V is TRBV6-1 and J is TRBJ1-1; TRBD1 agrees at 7 bases. Per germline, CDR1 MNHNS and CDR2 SASEGT. The CDR3 totals 14 residues. V dropped 3 bases and J dropped 3; count of bases not matched to a gene: 4. Here the CDR3 reads CASSERGPDTEAFF. The CDR3 DNA sequence: TGTGCCAGCAGTGAGAGGGGGCCGGACACTGAAGCTTTCTTT.

This clone appeared a few times. The chain couples TRBV7-2 to TRBJ2-7, with TRBD1 matching 7 bases. Germline V gene sequence: CDR1 SGHTA, CDR2 FQGNSA. The CDR3 spans 13 residues. V shed 4 bases and J 6 bases; nucleotides not matched to a gene: 6. CDR3 nucleotides: TGTGCCAGCAGCTCGCATAGACAGGGCGAGCAGTACTTC. Amino acid sequence: CASSSHRQGEQYF.

This chain uses TRBV2 with TRBJ1-5; 7 bases are a match to TRBD1. Germline CDR1 reads SNHLY; CDR2 reads FYNNEI. The trim removed 6 bases at V and 4 bases at J, leaving 0 bases unmatched. This CDR3 comprises 12 residues. Here the CDR3 reads CASRQGNQPQHF. The CDR3 DNA sequence: TGTGCCAGCAGACAGGGGAATCAGCCCCAGCATTTT.

The gene calls are TRBV19 and TRBJ2-7, with D possibly TRBD1 on 6 matching bases. The V end was cut by 5 bases, the J end by 0 bases, with 14 bases between. Germline assignment: CDR1 LNHDA and CDR2 SQIVND (reference sequence). CDR3 size: 15 residues. The CDR3 bases are TGTGCCAGTAGTGAACCAGGGGTAAGCTCCTACGAGCAGTACTTC. Its translation is CASSEPGVSSYEQYF.

The chain recombines TRBV6-2 or TRBV6-3 with TRBJ2-7; TRBD1 might be the D (5 bases). V lost 5 bases, J lost 1 base, and 6 bases lay in between. Per germline, CDR1 MNHEY and CDR2 SVGEGT. The length of the CDR3 is 12 residues. For the CDR3, the DNA is TGTGCCAGCAGTAGACAGTCCTACGAGCAGTACTTC. Translating gives CASSRQSYEQYF.

The chain links TRBV5-6 to TRBJ2-2; 8 bases are shared with TRBD1. Losses at the gene ends were 0 bases for V and 5 bases for J; bases not matched to a gene: 3. The CDR3 length is 15 residues. CDR1 SGHDT and CDR2 YYEEEE come from the germline V gene. CDR3 in amino acids: CASSLAGGATGELFF. CDR3 coding DNA: TGTGCCAGCAGCTTGGCAGGGGGCGCAACCGGGGAGCTGTTTTTT.

The chain uses TRBV7-9 and TRBJ1-2; a possible D gene is TRBD1 (6 bases). The CDR3 loop spans 13 amino acids. Germline V CDR1 and CDR2: SEHNR, FQNEAQ (reference sequence). Trimming left V 5 bases short and J 1 base short, with 8 bases between. Here the CDR3 reads CASSHRDNYGYTF. The CDR3, as DNA: TGTGCCAGCAGCCACAGGGATAACTATGGCTACACCTTC.

The chain combines TRBV7-8 with TRBJ2-7; 7 bases fit TRBD1. CDR1 is SGHVS, CDR2 FQNEAQ, per germline. The CDR3 loop spans 14 amino acids. With 5 bases clipped from V and 1 base from J, the junction kept 5 bases outside the gene matches. The CDR3 DNA follows: TGTGCCAGCAGCCTCCGGGACAGTTCCTACGAGCAGTACTTC. Protein product: CASSLRDSSYEQYF.

The chain joins TRBV18 to TRBJ2-1, with D perhaps TRBD2 (6 bases). Between the trimmed V and J ends, which lost 4 bases and 2 bases, there was a span of 12 bases. This CDR3 has 15 residues. Germline CDR1 is KGHSH and CDR2 is LQKENI. DNA of the CDR3: TGTGCCAGCTCACTACTAGCTGGAGCCTACAATGAGCAGTTCTTC. Encoded protein: CASSLLAGAYNEQFF.

The chain combines TRBV11-1 with TRBJ2-2; D is undetermined. V was pared by 2 bases and J by 3 bases, with 10 bases between. CDR3 length: 15 residues. The germline CDR1 and CDR2 sequences are SGHAT and FQDESV (reference sequence). DNA for the CDR3: TGTGCCAGCAGCTTAAACGCAGACTACACCGGGGAGCTGTTTTTT. It yields the protein CASSLNADYTGELFF.

This rearrangement joins TRBV21-1 to TRBJ2-7; no check of the table's D call, TRBD2, against the DNA was made. TRBV21-1 is labeled a pseudogene. This CDR3 has 14 amino acids. CDR3 amino acids: CASSPQAGPYEQYF. The CDR3 DNA follows: TGTGCCAGCAGCCCTCAAGCGGGACCCTACGAGCAGTACTTC.

This clone was recorded a few times. This rearrangement joins TRBV7-2 to TRBJ2-7; 9 bases map to TRBD1. The CDR3 contains 14 residues. Germline assignment: CDR1 SGHTA and CDR2 FQGNSA. V was pared by 4 bases and J by 2 bases, with 3 bases of the junction left unmatched. The CDR3 nucleotides read TGTGCCAGCAGCTCCGGGACAGGGACCTACGAGCAGTACTTC. This codes for CASSSGTGTYEQYF.

The chain couples TRBV6-6 to TRBJ1-2; 11 nucleotides align to TRBD1. The CDR3 extends over 15 amino acids. Germline CDR1 is MNHNY and CDR2 is SVGAGI (reference sequence). The V gene end was trimmed by 3 bases and the J gene end by 7 bases; junction bases not matched to a gene: 7. DNA for the CDR3: TGTGCCAGCAGTTATCGGGGACAGGGGGTGAGTGGCTACACCTTC. Its translation: CASSYRGQGVSGYTF.

V and J are TRBV5-1 and TRBJ2-3; 7 bases line up with TRBD2. With V trimmed by 3 bases and J by 5 bases, 12 bases remained unmatched. Germline assignment: CDR1 SGHRS and CDR2 YFSETQ. The CDR3 sequence is 16 residues long. Written as DNA, the CDR3 is TGCGCCAGCAGCTCGGCCATAGCGGGCCGGGGAGATACGCAGTATTTT. Amino acids: CASSSAIAGRGDTQYF.

The chain recombines TRBV6-1 with TRBJ1-2, with D unclear. CDR3 size: 13 residues. The ends were cut back, 2 bases at V and 8 bases at J, with 12 bases in the middle. Germline CDR1 and CDR2: MNHNS and SASEGT. CDR3: CASSENTAQGYTF. The DNA of the CDR3 is TGTGCCAGCAGTGAAAACACAGCCCAAGGCTACACCTTC.